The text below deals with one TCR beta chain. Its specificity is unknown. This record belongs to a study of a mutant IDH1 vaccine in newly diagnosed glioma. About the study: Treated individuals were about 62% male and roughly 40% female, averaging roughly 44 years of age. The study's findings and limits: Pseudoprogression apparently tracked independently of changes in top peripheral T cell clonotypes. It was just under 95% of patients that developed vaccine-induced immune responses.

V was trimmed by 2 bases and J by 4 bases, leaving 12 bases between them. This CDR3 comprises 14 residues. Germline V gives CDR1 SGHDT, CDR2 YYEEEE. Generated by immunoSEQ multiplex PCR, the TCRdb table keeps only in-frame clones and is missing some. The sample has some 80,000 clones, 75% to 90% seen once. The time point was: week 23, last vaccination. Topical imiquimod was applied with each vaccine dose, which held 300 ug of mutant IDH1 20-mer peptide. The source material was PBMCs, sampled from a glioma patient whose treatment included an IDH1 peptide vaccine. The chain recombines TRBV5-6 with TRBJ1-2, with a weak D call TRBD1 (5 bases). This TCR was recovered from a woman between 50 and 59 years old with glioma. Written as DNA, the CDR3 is TGTGCCAGCAGCTTAGGACATCGTACCTATGGCTACACCTTC. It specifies CASSLGHRTYGYTF.